This T cell receptor beta chain was found in a study of PD-L1 blockade in urothelial cancer. Study-wide background: Among blood samples, the median T cell count was some 140,000.

Produced via immunoSEQ multiplex PCR; TCRdb's table is partial and in-frame only. Of around 100,000 clones listed, 91% were seen once; the top ten hold about 4%. Stated time point: peripheral blood 6 weeks after treatment start. V gave up 2 bases and J gave up 3 bases; unmatched junction bases: 6. CDR1 is MGHRA and CDR2 is YSYEKL in the germline V gene. The CDR3 length is 15 residues. The J gene is TRBJ1-2, the V gene TRBV4-1; 7 nucleotides match TRBD1. The source is a man aged 55-75 years with urothelial cancer. The source was PBMCs, collected around atezolizumab (anti-PD-L1) treatment. The CDR3 loop is CASSQPGQSHYGYTF. The CDR3 region has the DNA TGCGCCAGCAGCCAACCGGGACAGAGTCACTATGGCTACACCTTC.